This TCR beta chain was documented in a study of blood T cells in healthy people across ages. The CDR3 consists of 16 residues. Germline CDR1 and CDR2: SNHLY and FYNNEI. V shed 6 bases, J shed 8 bases, and the junction held 13 bases outside the gene matches. Primed by a sample-barcoded 5' primer and a J-beta primer mix, a second PCR proceeded for roughly 6 to 12 cycles. TCRdb itself ran the 5' RACE reads through MiXCR, one entry per CDR3 protein. The sample has about 800,000 distinct CDR3 sequences; more than 45% are singletons. In its sample, this clonotype was seen once. The chain recombines TRBV2 with TRBJ1-6; TRBD1 matches 7 bases. Sequencing was carried out using blood. The sequence was collected from a young man in good health. CDR3 sequence reads: CASSRGVGTGDSPLHF. CDR3 coding DNA: TGTGCCAGCAGCAGGGGGGTGGGGACGGGCGATTCACCCCTCCACTTT.